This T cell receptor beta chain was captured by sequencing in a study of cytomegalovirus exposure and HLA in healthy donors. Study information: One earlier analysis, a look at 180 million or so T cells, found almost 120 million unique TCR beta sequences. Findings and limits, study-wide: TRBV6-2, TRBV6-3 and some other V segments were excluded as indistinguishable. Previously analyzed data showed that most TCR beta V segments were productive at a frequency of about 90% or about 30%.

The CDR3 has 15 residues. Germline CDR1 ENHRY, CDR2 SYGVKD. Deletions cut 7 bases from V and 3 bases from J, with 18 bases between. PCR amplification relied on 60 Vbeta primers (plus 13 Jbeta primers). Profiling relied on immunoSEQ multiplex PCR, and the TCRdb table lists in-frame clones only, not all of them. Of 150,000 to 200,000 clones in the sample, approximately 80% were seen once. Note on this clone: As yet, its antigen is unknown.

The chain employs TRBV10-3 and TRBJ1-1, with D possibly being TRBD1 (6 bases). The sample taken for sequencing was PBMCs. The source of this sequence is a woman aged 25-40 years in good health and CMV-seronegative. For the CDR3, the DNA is TGTGCCATCAAGGACAGCCTTAAGTTGGACACTGAAGCTTTCTTT. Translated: CAIKDSLKLDTEAFF.